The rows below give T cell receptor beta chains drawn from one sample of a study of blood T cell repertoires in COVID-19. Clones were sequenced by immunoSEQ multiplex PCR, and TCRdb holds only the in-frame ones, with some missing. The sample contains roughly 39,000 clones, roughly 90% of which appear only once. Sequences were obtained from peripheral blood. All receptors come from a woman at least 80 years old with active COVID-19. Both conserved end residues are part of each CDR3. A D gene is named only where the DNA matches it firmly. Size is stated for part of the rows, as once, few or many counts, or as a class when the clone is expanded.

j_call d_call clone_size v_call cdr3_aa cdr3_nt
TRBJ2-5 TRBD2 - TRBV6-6 CASTRSSGARQETQYF TGTGCCAGCACCCGGAGTAGCGGGGCACGCCAAGAGACCCAGTACTTC
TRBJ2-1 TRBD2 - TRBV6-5 CASTKLAGGPVEQFF TGTGCCAGCACCAAACTAGCGGGGGGGCCGGTTGAGCAGTTCTTC
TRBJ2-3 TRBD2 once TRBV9 CASSVAPSGGAHTQYF TGTGCCAGCAGCGTAGCTCCCAGCGGGGGGGCTCATACGCAGTATTTT
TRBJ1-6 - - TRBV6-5 CASSYKGGSYNSPLHF TGTGCCAGCAGTTATAAAGGAGGCTCCTATAATTCACCCCTCCACTTT
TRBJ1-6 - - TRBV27 CASSLAVQNNSPLHF TGTGCCAGCAGTTTAGCGGTACAAAATAATTCACCCCTCCACTTT
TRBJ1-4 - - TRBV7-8 CASSLARRGEKLFF TGTGCCAGCAGCTTAGCTAGGAGGGGTGAAAAACTGTTTTTT
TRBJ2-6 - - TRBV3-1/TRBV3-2 CASSPTRLGAGANVLTF TGTGCCAGCAGCCCGACTCGACTAGGGGCTGGGGCCAACGTCCTGACTTTC
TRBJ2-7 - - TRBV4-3 CASSQVGGHYEQYF TGCGCCAGCAGCCAAGTTGGCGGGCACTACGAGCAGTACTTC
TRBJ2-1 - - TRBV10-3 CAINRTPGGEQFF TGTGCCATCAACCGGACCCCCGGGGGTGAGCAGTTCTTC
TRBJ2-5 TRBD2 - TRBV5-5 CASSLTGTREETQYF TGTGCCAGCAGCTTGACCGGGACTAGAGAAGAGACCCAGTACTTC
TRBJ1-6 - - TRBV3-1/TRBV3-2 CASSQDAMGGNSPLHF TGTGCCAGCAGCCAAGATGCAATGGGAGGAAATTCACCCCTCCACTTT
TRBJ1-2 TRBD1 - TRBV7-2 CASSLAGTGAVYGYTF TGTGCCAGCAGCTTAGCCGGGACAGGGGCTGTCTATGGCTACACCTTC
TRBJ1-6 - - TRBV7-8 CASSSHRDSPLHF TGTGCCAGCAGCAGTCACAGGGATTCACCCCTCCACTTT
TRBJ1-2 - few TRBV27 CASGSQGYGYTF TGTGCCAGCGGCTCACAGGGCTATGGCTACACCTTC
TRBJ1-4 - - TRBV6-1 CASSENRVNEKLFF TGTGCCAGCAGTGAAAACAGGGTGAATGAAAAACTGTTTTTT
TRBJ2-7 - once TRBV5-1 CASSVYRSRDYEQYF TGCGCCAGCAGCGTGTACAGGTCCCGAGACTACGAGCAGTACTTC
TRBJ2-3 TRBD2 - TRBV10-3 CAISSRGGTDTQYF TGTGCCATCAGTTCGCGGGGGGGCACAGATACGCAGTATTTT
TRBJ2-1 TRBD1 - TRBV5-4 CASSLAGTGYNEQFF TGTGCCAGCAGCTTGGCCGGGACAGGTTACAATGAGCAGTTCTTC
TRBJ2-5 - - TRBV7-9 CASGTNEETQYF TGTGCCAGCGGGACAAACGAAGAGACCCAGTACTTC
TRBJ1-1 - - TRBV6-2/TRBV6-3 CASSSILGHPNTEAFF TGTGCCAGCAGTTCCATCCTGGGACACCCGAACACTGAAGCTTTCTTT